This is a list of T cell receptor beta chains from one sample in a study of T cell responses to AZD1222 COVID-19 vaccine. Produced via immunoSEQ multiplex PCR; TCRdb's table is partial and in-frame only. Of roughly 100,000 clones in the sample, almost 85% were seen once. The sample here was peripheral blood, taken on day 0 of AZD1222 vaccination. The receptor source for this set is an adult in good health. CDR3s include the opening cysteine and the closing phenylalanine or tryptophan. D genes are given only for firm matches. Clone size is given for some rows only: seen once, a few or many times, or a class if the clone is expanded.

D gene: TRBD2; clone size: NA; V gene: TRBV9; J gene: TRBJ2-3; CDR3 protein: CASTRAAGGVTDTQYF; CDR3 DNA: TGTGCCAGCACCCGCGCGGCGGGAGGGGTCACAGATACGCAGTATTTT
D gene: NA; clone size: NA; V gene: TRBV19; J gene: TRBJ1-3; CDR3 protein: CASTRQSSGNTIYF; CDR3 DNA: TGTGCCAGCACTCGACAGTCCTCTGGAAACACCATATATTTT
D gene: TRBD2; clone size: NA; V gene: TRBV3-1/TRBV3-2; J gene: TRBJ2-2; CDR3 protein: CASSRREGYGELFF; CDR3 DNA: TGTGCCAGCAGCCGGCGGGAGGGCTACGGGGAGCTGTTTTTT
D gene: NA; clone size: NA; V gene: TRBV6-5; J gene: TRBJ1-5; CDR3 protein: CATRDILSNQPQHF; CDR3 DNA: TGTGCCACCAGGGACATCCTTAGCAATCAGCCCCAGCATTTT
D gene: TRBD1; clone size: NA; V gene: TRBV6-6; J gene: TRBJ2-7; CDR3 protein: CASSYGRGSYEQYF; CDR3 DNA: TGTGCCAGCAGTTACGGCAGGGGGTCCTACGAGCAGTACTTC
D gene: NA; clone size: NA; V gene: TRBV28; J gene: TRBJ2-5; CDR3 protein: CASTKRGDQETQYF; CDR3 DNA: TGTGCCAGCACCAAGAGGGGGGACCAAGAGACCCAGTACTTC
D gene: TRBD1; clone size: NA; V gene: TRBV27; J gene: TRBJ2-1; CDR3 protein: CASSPSRGGRDRANEQFF; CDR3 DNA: TGTGCCAGCAGTCCCTCCCGAGGGGGAAGAGACAGGGCTAATGAGCAGTTCTTC
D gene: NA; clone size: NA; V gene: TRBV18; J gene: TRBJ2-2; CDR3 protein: CASSPRGSDTGELFF; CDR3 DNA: TGTGCCAGCTCACCTAGGGGGTCGGACACCGGGGAGCTGTTTTTT
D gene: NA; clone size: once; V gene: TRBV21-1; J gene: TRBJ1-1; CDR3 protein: CASSKLGTGRYDTEAFF; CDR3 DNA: TGTGCCAGCAGCAAACTTGGGACAGGCCGGTACGACACTGAAGCTTTCTTT
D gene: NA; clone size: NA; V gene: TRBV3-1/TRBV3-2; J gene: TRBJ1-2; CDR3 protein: CASSQDGIYGYTF; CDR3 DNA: TGTGCCAGCAGCCAAGACGGGATCTATGGCTACACCTTC
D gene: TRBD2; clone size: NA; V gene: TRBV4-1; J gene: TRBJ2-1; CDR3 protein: CASSHRLAVVSSSYNEQFF; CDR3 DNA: TGCGCCAGCAGCCACAGACTAGCGGTGGTTTCCAGCTCCTACAATGAGCAGTTCTTC
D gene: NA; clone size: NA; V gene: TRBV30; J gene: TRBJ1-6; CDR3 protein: CAWSGGSPLHF; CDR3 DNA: TGTGCCTGGAGTGGAGGTTCACCCCTCCACTTT
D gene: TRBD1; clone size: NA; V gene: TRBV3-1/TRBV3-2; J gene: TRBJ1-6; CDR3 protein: CASSQSKGQGNSPLHF; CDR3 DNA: TGTGCCAGCAGCCAATCAAAGGGACAGGGGAATTCACCCCTCCACTTT
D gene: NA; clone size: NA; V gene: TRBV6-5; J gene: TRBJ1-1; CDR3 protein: CASSLPGGAEAFF; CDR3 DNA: TGTGCCAGCAGCCTACCCGGAGGCGCTGAAGCTTTCTTT
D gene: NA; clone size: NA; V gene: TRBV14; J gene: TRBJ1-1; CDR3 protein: CASSRSEKNTEAFF; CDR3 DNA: TGTGCCAGCAGCCGATCGGAGAAGAACACTGAAGCTTTCTTT
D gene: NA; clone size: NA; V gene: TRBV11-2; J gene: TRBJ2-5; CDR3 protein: CASSSFNIETQYF; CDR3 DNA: TGTGCCAGCAGCTCCTTTAACATCGAGACCCAGTACTTC
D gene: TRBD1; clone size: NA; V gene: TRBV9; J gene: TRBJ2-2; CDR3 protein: CASSVVGTGQTTGELFF; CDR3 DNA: TGTGCCAGCAGCGTAGTAGGGACAGGGCAGACCACCGGGGAGCTGTTTTTT
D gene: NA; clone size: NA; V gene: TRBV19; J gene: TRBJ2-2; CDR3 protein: CAVPDQGNTGELFF; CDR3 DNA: TGTGCCGTACCGGATCAGGGTAACACCGGGGAGCTGTTTTTT
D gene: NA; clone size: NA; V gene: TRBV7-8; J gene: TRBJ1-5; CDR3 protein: CASSIRTGGKGDQPQHF; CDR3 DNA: TGTGCCAGCAGCATACGGACGGGAGGGAAAGGCGATCAGCCCCAGCATTTT
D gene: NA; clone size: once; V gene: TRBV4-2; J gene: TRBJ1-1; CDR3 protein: CASSRVGNTEAFF; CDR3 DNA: TGTGCCAGCAGCCGCGTAGGGAACACTGAAGCTTTCTTT
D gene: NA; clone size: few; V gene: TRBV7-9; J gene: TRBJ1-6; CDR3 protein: CASTGQLNSPLHF; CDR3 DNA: TGTGCCAGCACCGGACAGCTTAATTCACCCCTCCACTTT
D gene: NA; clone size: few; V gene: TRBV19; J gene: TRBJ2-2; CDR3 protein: CASRQGQASGELFF; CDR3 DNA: TGTGCCAGTAGACAGGGTCAGGCCAGCGGGGAGCTGTTTTTT
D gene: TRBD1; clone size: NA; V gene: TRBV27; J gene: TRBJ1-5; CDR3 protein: CASSPEGTGRNQPQHF; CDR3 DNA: TGTGCCAGCAGTCCCGAGGGGACAGGGCGCAATCAGCCCCAGCATTTT
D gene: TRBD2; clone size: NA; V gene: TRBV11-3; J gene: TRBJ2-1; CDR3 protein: CASSFPASGQLQFF; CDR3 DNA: TGTGCCAGCAGCTTTCCCGCTAGCGGGCAGCTGCAGTTCTTC
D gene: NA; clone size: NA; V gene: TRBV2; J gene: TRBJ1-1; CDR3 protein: CASSEVMDTEAFF; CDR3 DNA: TGTGCCAGCAGTGAAGTAATGGACACTGAAGCTTTCTTT
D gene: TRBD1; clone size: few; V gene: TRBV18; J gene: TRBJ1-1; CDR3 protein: CASSSDWGQFNTEAFF; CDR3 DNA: TGTGCCAGCTCCTCTGACTGGGGACAGTTTAACACTGAAGCTTTCTTT
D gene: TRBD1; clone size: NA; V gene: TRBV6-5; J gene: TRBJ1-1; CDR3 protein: CATRLGTVGDTEAFF; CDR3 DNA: TGTGCGACGAGGCTAGGGACAGTTGGTGACACTGAAGCTTTCTTT
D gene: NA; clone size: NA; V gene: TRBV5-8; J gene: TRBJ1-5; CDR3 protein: CASSPRGYNQPQHF; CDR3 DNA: TGTGCCAGCTCGCCCCGGGGTTATAATCAGCCCCAGCATTTT
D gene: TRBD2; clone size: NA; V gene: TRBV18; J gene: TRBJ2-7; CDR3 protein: CASSPLSGGPYEQYF; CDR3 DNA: TGTGCCAGCTCACCACTGAGCGGGGGCCCCTACGAGCAGTACTTC
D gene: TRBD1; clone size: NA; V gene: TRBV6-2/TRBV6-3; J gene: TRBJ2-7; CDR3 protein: CASSRDRGEYEQYF; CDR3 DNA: TGTGCCAGCAGCCGGGACAGGGGGGAATACGAGCAGTACTTC
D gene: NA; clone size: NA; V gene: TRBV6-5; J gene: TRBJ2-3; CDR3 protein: CASKIGENTQYF; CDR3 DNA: TGTGCCAGCAAAATCGGGGAAAATACGCAGTATTTT
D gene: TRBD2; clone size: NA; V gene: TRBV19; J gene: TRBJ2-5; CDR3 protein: CASTRPGGAETQYF; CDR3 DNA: TGTGCCAGTACCAGGCCGGGGGGTGCAGAGACCCAGTACTTC
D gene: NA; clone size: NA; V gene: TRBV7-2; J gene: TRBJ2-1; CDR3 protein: CASSAGGRERNEQFF; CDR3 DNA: TGTGCCAGCAGCGCCGGAGGCCGGGAACGAAATGAGCAGTTCTTC
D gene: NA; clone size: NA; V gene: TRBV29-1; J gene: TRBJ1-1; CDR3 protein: CSVDTEAFF; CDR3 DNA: TGCAGCGTGGATACTGAAGCTTTCTTT
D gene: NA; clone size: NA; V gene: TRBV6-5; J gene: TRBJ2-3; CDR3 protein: CASSYSRGPTDTQYF; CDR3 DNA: TGTGCCAGCAGTTACTCGAGGGGACCAACAGATACGCAGTATTTT
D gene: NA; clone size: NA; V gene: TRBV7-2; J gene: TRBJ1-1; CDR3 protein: CASSPPPGSYTEAFF; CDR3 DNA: TGTGCCAGCAGCCCACCCCCAGGGTCTTACACTGAAGCTTTCTTT
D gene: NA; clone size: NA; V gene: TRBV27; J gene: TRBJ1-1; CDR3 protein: CASSSSDGHEAFF; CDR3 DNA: TGTGCCAGCAGTTCCTCGGACGGACATGAAGCTTTCTTT
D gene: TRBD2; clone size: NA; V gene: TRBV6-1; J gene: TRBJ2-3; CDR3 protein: CASSDGPPGLAGGSTDTQYF; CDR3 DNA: TGTGCCAGCAGTGATGGGCCCCCGGGACTAGCGGGAGGGAGCACAGATACGCAGTATTTT
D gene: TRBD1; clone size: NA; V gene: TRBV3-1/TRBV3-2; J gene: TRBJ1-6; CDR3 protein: CASSQEGDREDKTPNSPLHF; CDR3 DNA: TGTGCCAGCAGCCAAGAAGGGGACAGGGAGGACAAAACGCCTAATTCACCCCTCCACTTT
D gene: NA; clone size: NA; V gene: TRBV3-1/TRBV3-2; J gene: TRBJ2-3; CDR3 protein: CASSRKVQAGTDTQYF; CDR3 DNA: TGTGCCAGCAGCCGAAAAGTTCAAGCCGGCACAGATACGCAGTATTTT
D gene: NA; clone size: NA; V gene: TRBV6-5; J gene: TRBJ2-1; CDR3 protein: CASSLGRNEQFF; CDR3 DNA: TGTGCCAGCAGTTTGGGACGGAATGAGCAGTTCTTC
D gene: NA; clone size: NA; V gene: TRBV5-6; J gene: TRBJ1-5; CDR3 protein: CASSRAGGQDQPQHF; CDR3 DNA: TGTGCCAGCAGCCGGGCGGGGGGCCAGGATCAGCCCCAGCATTTT
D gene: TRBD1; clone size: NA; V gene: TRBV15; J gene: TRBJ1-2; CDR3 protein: CATSRDPGQGVYTF; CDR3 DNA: TGTGCCACCAGCAGAGATCCGGGACAGGGTGTCTACACCTTC
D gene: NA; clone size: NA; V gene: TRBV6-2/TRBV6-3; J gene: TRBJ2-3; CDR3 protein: CASSSQRDTQYF; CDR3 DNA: TGTGCCAGCAGTTCCCAGCGGGATACGCAGTATTTT
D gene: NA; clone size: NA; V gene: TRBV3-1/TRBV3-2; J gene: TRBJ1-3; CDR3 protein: CASSQAQVSGNTIYF; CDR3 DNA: TGTGCCAGCAGCCAAGCACAGGTATCTGGAAACACCATATATTTT
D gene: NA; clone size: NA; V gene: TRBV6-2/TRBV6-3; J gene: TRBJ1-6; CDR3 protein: CASSYPVGGGNSPLHF; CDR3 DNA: TGTGCCAGCAGTTACCCGGTCGGGGGTGGTAATTCACCCCTCCACTTT
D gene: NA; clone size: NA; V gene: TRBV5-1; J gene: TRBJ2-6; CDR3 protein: CASSLIDRGTSGANVLTF; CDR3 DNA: TGCGCCAGCAGCTTGATTGATAGGGGGACGTCTGGGGCCAACGTCCTGACTTTC
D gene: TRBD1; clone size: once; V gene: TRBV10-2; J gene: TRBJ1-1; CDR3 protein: CASRGTGGWNTEAFF; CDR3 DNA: TGCGCCAGCAGGGGGACAGGGGGGTGGAACACTGAAGCTTTCTTT
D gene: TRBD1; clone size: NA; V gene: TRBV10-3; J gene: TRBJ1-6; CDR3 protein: CAISTGQGGNSPLHF; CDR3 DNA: TGTGCCATCAGTACCGGACAGGGAGGGAACTCACCCCTCCACTTT
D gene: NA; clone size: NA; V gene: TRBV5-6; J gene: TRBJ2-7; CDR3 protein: CASSSGSYEQYF; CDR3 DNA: TGTGCCAGCAGCTCGGGGTCCTACGAGCAGTACTTC
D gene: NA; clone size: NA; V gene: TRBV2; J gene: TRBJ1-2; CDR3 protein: CASSDSNGYTF; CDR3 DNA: TGTGCCAGCAGTGATTCAAACGGCTACACCTTC
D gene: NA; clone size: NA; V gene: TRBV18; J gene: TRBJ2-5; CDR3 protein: CASSGPTQETQYF; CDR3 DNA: TGTGCCAGCTCAGGGCCCACCCAAGAGACCCAGTACTTC
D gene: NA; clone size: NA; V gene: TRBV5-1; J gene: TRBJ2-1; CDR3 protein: CASSLGTASRSYNEQFF; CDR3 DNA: TGCGCCAGCAGCTTGGGGACAGCGTCTCGCTCCTACAATGAGCAGTTCTTC
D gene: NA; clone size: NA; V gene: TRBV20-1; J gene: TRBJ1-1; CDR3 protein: CSVSQGFEAFF; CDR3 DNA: TGCAGTGTCTCACAGGGTTTTGAAGCTTTCTTT
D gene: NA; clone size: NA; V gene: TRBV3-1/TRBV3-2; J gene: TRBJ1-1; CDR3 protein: CASSQELPGRTEAFF; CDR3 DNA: TGTGCCAGCAGCCAAGAATTGCCCGGGCGCACTGAAGCTTTCTTT
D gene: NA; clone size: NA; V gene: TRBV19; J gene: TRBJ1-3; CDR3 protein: CASSIDLEVGNTIYF; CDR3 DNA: TGTGCCAGTAGTATAGATCTCGAGGTCGGAAACACCATATATTTT
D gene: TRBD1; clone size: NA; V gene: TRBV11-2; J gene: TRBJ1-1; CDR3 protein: CASSLGQGNTEAFF; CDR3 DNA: TGTGCCAGCAGCTTAGGACAGGGGAACACTGAAGCTTTCTTT
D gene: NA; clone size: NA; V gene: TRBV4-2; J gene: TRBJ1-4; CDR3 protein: CASSQGQGRYEKLFF; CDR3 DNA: TGTGCCAGCAGCCAAGGGCAGGGGCGGTATGAAAAACTGTTTTTT
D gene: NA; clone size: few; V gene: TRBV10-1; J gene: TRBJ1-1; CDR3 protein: CASSKSGSSGTEAFF; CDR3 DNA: TGCGCCAGCAGTAAGTCGGGCAGCTCGGGCACTGAAGCTTTCTTT